This TCR beta chain was found in a study of blood T cell repertoires in COVID-19. Study background: T cells, B-cell-depleted T cells, or PBMCs supplied cDNA or gDNA.

Profiled with immunoSEQ multiplex PCR; TCRdb holds only in-frame clones, not every one. The sample lists some 250,000 clones; around 87% were seen once. CDR3 size: 14 residues. From germline, CDR1 is LNHNV and CDR2 YYDKDF (reference sequence). The V gene lost 5 bases and the J gene lost 6 bases, with 14 bases spanning the gap. The TCR originated in a man in his fifties or sixties who had recovered from COVID-19. Source material: peripheral blood. The V and J genes are TRBV15 and TRBJ1-5; D is unresolved. Here the CDR3 DNA reads TGTGCCACCAGCCTTGGCGGTTTCGGTCAGCCCCAGCATTTT. This translates into CATSLGGFGQPQHF.